This T cell receptor beta chain was observed in a study of shared clonotypes between healthy human individuals. Only in-frame clones appear in the TCRdb table, and some are missing; sequencing was by immunoSEQ multiplex PCR. The sample lists 2 million to 2.5 million clones; under 97% were seen once. V lost 5 bases and J lost 0, with 25 bases in between. Germline lookup yields CDR1 PRHDT and CDR2 FYEKMQ (reference sequence). This CDR3 is 19 amino acids long. In its sample, this clone was seen once. No antigen is known for it. General study results and limits: Few donors restricted represented genetic and exposure-history diversity. On the whole, naive subsets had larger estimated richness than memory subsets had.

The sample taken for sequencing was naive CD4+ T cells sorted from blood. Subset denoted: CD45RA+ positively selected. This TCR came from a man younger than 35 in good health. J is TRBJ1-2 and V is TRBV13, with a tentative D call TRBD1 (6 bases). This CDR3 reads CASSLRAKLDSYPNYGYTF. CDR3 sequence (DNA): TGTGCCAGCAGCCTCCGAGCAAAATTGGACAGCTATCCTAACTATGGCTACACCTTC.